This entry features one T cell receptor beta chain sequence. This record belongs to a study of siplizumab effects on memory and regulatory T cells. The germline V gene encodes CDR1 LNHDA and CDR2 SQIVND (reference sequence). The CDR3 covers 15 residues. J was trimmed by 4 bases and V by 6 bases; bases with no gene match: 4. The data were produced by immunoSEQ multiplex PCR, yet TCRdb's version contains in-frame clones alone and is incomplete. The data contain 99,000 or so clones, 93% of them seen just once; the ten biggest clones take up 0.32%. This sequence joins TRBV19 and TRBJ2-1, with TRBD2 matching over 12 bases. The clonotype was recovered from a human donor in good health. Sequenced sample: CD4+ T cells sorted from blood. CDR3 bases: TGTGCCAGTAGGGCTGGACTAGCGGGATACAATGAGCAGTTCTTC. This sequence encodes CASRAGLAGYNEQFF.